This T cell receptor (beta chain) emerged from a study of beta chain features in type 1 diabetes. Study-wide points: A cDNA-based sequencing approach could over-represent cells with high TCR expression. The influence of HLA type on TCRB rearrangement stayed undetermined.

Points on this clone: Its specificity is unknown.

Sequencing targeted expressed TCRB transcripts, as all isolated RNA had been reverse transcribed. The assay was immunoSEQ multiplex PCR, and TCRdb's table has in-frame clones only and misses some. The sample yields about 900,000 clones, 15% to 20% seen once. The clonotype was recovered from a woman aged 18-29 years in good health. The sequenced material came from naive CD4+ T cells from blood.

CDR3 protein: CASRVAGGDNEQFF. CDR3 DNA: TGTGCCAGCAGAGTAGCGGGAGGTGACAATGAGCAGTTCTTC. The chain employs TRBV7-3 and TRBJ2-1; 10 nucleotides match TRBD2. The CDR3 is 14 residues long. V lost 6 bases to trimming and J lost 5 bases; unmatched junction nucleotides: 4. Germline assignment: CDR1 SGHTA and CDR2 FQGTGA.